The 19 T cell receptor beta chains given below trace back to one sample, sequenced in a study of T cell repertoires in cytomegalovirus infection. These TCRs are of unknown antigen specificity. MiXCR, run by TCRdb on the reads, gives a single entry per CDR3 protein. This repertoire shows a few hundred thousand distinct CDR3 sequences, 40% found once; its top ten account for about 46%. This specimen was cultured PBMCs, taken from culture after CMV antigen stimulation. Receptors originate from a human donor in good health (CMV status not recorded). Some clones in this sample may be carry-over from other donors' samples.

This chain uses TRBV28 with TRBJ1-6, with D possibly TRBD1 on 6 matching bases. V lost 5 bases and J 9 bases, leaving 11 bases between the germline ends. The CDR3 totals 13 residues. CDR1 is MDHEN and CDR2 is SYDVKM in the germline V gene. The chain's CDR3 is CASSPQGRSPLHF. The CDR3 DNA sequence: TGTGCCAGCAGTCCGCAGGGGCGTTCACCCCTCCACTTT.

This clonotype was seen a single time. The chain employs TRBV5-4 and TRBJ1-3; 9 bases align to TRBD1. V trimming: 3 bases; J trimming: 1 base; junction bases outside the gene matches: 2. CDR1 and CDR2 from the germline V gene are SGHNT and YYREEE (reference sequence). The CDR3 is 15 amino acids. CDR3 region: CASSSGTGSGNTIYF. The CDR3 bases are TGTGCCAGCAGCTCGGGGACAGGGTCTGGAAACACCATATATTTT. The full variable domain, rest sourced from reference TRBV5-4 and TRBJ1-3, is ETGVTQSPTHLIKTRGQQVTLRCSSQSGHNTVSWYQQALGQGPQFIFQYYREEENGRGNFPPRFSGLQFPNYSSELNVNALELDDSALYLCASSSGTGSGNTIYFGEGSWLTVV.

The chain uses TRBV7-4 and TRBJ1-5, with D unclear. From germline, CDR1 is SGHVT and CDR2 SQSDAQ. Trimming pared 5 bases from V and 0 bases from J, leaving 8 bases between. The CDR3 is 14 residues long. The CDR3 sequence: CASSPLYSNQPQHF. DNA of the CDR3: TGTGCCAGCAGCCCACTATATAGCAATCAGCCCCAGCATTTT.

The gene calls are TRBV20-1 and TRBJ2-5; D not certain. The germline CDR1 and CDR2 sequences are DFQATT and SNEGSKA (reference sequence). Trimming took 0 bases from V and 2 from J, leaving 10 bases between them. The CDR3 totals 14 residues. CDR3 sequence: CSARDHRIQETQYF. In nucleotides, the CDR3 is TGCAGTGCTAGAGATCACCGGATTCAAGAGACCCAGTACTTC.

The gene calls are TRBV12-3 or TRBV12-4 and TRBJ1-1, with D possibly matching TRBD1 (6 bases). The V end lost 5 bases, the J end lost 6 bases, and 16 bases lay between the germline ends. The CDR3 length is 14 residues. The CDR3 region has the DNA TGTGCCAGCAGTAGGGGGGGATCTTCGGCTGAAGCTTTCTTT. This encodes CASSRGGSSAEAFF.

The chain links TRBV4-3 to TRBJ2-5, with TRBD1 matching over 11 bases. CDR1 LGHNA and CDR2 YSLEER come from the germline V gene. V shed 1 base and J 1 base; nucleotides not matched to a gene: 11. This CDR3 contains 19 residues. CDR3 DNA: TGCGCCAGCAGCCAAGGGCGTAGGACAGGGGGCCCTCGCCAAGAGACCCAGTACTTC. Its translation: CASSQGRRTGGPRQETQYF.

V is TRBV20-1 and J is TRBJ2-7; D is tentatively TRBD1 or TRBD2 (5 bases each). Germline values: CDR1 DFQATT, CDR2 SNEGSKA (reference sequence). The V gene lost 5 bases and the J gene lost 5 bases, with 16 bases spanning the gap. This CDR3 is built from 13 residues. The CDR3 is CSAGVGDHDEQYF. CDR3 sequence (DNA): TGCAGTGCTGGGGTGGGGGATCACGACGAGCAGTACTTC.

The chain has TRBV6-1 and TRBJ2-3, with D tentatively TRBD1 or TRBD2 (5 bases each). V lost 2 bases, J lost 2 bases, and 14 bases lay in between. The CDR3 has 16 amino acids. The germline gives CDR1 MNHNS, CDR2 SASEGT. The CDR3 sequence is CASSEFEAGATDTQYF. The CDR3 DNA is TGTGCCAGCAGTGAATTCGAGGCCGGGGCCACAGATACGCAGTATTTT.

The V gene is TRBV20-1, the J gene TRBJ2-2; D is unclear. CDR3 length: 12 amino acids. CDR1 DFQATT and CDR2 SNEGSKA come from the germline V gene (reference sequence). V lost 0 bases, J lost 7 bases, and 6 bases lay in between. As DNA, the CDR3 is TGCAGTGCTAGAGAAGGGTTCGGGGAGCTGTTTTTT. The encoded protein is CSAREGFGELFF.

The CDR3, as DNA: TGCAGTGCTAGACTAGGCTACAATGAGCAGTTCTTC. It is translated as CSARLGYNEQFF. The chain couples TRBV20-1 to TRBJ2-1, with D uncertain. The germline CDR1 and CDR2 sequences are DFQATT and SNEGSKA (reference sequence). V lost 2 bases and J 3 bases, leaving 5 bases between the germline ends. The CDR3 consists of 12 residues.

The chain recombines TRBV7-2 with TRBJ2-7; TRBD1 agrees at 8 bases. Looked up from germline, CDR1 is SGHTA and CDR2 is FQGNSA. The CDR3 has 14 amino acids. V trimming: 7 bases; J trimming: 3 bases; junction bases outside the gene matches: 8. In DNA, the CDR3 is TGTGCCAGCACGCTTGGACAGGGCGGCTACGAGCAGTACTTC. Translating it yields CASTLGQGGYEQYF.

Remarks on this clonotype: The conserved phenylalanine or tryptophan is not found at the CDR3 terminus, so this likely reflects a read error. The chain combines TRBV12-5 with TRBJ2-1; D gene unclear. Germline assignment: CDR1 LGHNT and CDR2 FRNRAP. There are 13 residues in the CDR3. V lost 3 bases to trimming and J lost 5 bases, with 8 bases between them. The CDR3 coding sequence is TGTGCTAGTGGTTTCTACGGTGACAATGAGCAGTTCTTA. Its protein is CASGFYGDNEQFL.

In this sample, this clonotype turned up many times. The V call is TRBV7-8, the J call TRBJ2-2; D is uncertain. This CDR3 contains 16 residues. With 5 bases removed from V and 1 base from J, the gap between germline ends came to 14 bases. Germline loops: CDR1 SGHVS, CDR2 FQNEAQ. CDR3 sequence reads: CASSPRITVNTGELFF. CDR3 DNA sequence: TGTGCCAGCAGCCCGCGGATTACGGTGAACACCGGGGAGCTGTTTTTT.

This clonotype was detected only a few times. CDR3 in DNA: TGTGCCAGCAGTTCTTCCGGGACTAGCGGGGGGACGAACCCAGATACGCAGTATTTT. Translating gives CASSSSGTSGGTNPDTQYF. V and J are TRBV12-3 or TRBV12-4 and TRBJ2-3; 15 nucleotides match TRBD2. The ends lost 4 bases at V and 4 bases at J; junction bases unmatched: 12. The CDR3 loop spans 19 amino acids.

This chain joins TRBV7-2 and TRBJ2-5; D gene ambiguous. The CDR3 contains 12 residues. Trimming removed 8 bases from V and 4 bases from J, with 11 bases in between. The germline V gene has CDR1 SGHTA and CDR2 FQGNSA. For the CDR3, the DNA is TGTGCCAGCGCTCGGCCGGTAGAGACCCAGTACTTC. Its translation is CASARPVETQYF.

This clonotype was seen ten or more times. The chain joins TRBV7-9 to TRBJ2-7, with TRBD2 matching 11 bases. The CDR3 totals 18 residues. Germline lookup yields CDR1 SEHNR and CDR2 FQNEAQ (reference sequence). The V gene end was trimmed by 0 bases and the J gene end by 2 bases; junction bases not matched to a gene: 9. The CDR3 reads CASSLAYRTSGSAYEQYF. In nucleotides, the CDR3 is TGTGCCAGCAGCTTAGCCTATAGGACTAGCGGGTCAGCCTACGAGCAGTACTTC. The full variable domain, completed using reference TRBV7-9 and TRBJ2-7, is DTGVSQNPRHKITKRGQNVTFRCDPISEHNRLYWYRQTLGQGPEFLTYFQNEAQLEKSRLLSDRFSAERPKGSFSTLEIQRTEQGDSAMYLCASSLAYRTSGSAYEQYFGPGTRLTVT.

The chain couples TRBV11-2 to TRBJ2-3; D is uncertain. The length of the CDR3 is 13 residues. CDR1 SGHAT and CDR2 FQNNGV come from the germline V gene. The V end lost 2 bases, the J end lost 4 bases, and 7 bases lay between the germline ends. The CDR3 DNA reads TGTGCCAGCAGCTTAAATCTTCCAGATACGCAGTATTTT. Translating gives CASSLNLPDTQYF.

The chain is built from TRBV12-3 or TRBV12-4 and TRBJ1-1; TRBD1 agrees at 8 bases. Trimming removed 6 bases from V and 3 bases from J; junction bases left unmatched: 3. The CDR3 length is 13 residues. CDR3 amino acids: CASSRQGYTEAFF. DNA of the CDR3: TGTGCCAGCAGCAGACAGGGGTACACTGAAGCTTTCTTT.

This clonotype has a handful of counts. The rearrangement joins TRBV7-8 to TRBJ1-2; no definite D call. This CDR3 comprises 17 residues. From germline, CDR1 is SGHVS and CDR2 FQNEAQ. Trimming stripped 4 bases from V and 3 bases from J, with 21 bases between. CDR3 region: CASSYRGGRAADYGYTF. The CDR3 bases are TGTGCCAGCAGCTACCGGGGAGGCCGGGCCGCCGACTATGGCTACACCTTC.